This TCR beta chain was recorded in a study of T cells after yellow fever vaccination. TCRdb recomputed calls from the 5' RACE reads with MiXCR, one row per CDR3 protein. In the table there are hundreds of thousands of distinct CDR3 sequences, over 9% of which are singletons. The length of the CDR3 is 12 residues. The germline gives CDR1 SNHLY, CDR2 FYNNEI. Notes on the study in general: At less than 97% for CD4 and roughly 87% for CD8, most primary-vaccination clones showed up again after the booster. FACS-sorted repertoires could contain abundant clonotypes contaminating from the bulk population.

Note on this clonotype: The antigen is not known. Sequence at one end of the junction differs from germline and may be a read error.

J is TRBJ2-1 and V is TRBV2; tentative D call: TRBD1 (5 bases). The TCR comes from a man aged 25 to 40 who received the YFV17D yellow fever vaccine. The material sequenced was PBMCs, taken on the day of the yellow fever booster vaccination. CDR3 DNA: TGTGCCAGCCATCAGGGTATCTATGAGCAGTTCTTT. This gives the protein CASHQGIYEQFF.